This TCR beta chain was identified during a study of T cell repertoires and HLA-DP antigens. Looking at the study overall: CD4+ T cells were cocultured with HeLa cells expressing HLA-DP. One stimulator alloantigen differed from self by one groove amino acid; the other by ten.

CDR3 length equals 14 residues. Per the germline V gene, CDR1 is MNHNS and CDR2 is SASEGT. With V trimmed by 6 bases and J by 2 bases, 2 bases remained unmatched. Produced via immunoSEQ multiplex PCR; TCRdb's table is partial and in-frame only. Found here are about 73,000 clones, around 80% of them singletons; the top ten hold 1.6%. As for this clone: Antigen specificity is unknown.

Untouched CD4+ T cells were isolated by negative selection, averaging about 98% purity. Points from the study as a whole: No separate analysis of naive versus memory CD4+ cells was done.

The specimen sequenced was CD4+ T cells from PBMCs. This chain joins TRBV6-1 and TRBJ1-2; 11 positions match TRBD1. The clonotype originates from a man aged 55 to 70 in good health and CMV-seronegative. CDR3 sequence reads: CASRGTGGNYGYTF. In DNA form, the CDR3 reads TGTGCCAGCAGGGGGACAGGGGGGAACTATGGCTACACCTTC.